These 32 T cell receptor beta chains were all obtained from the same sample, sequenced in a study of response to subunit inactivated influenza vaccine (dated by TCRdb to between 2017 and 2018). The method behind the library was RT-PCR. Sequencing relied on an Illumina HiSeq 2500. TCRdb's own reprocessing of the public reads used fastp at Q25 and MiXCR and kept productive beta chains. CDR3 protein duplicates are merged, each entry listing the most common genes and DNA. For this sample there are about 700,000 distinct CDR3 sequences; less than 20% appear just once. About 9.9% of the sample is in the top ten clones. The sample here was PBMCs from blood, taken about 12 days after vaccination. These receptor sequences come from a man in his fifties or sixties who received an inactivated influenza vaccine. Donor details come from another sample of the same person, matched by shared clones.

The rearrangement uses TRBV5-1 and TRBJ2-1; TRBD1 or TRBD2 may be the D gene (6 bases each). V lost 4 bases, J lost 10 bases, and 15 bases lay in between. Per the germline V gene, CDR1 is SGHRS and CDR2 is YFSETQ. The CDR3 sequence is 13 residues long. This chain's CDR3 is CASSPRGVREQFF. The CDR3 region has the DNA TGCGCCAGCAGCCCTAGGGGGGTTCGGGAGCAGTTCTTC.

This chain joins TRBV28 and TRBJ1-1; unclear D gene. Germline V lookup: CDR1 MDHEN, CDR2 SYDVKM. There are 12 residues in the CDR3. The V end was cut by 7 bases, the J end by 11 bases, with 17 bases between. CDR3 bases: TGTGCCAGCACCTCCGGAGACCATGGGGCTTTCTTT. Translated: CASTSGDHGAFF.

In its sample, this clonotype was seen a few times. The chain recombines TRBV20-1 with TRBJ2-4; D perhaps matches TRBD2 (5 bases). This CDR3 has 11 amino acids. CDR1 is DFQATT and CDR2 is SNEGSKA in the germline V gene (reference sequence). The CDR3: CNVLVQNIQYF. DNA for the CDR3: TGCAACGTACTAGTGCAAAACATTCAGTACTTC.

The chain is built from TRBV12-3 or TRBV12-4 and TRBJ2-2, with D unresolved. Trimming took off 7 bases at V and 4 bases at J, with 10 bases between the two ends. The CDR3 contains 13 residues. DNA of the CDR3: TGTGCCAGCACCACACTTATCACCGGGGAGCTGTTTTTT. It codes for CASTTLITGELFF.

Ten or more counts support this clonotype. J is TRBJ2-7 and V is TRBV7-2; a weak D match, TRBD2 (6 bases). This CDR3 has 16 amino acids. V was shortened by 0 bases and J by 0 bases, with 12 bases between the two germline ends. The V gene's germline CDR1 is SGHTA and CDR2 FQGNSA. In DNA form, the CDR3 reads TGTGCCAGCAGCTTAGCGGAGGGAACCAGCTCCTACGAGCAGTACTTC. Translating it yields CASSLAEGTSSYEQYF.

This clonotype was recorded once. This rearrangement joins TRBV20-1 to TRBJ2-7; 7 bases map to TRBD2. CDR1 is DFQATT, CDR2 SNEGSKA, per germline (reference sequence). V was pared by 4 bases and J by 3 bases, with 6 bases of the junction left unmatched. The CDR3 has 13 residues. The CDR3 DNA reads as TGCAGTGCTAACAGACTAGCAGGCTACGAGCAGTACTTC. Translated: CSANRLAGYEQYF.

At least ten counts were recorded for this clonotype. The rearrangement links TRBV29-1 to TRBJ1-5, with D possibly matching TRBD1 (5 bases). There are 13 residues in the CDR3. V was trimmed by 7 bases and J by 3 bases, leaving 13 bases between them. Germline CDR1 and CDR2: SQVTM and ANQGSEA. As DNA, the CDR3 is TGCAGCGCGTCTGGGGGGACCAATCAGCCCCAGCATTTT. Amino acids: CSASGGTNQPQHF.

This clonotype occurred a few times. The CDR3: CASSPMGAYNEQFF. DNA of the CDR3: TGTGCCAGCAGTCCCATGGGGGCCTACAATGAGCAGTTCTTC. The chain carries TRBV27 and TRBJ2-1, with D perhaps assigned TRBD1 or TRBD2 (5 bases each). Trimming shortened V by 5 bases and J by 2 bases, and 10 bases separated the two germline ends. The CDR3 is 14 amino acids. Germline assignment: CDR1 MNHEY and CDR2 SMNVEV (reference sequence).

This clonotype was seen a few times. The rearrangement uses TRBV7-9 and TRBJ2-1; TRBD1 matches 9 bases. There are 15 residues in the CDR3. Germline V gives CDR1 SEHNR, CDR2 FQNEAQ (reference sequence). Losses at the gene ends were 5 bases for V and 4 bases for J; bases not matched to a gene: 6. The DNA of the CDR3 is TGTGCCAGCAGCCTAAACAGGGGGCCTTACAATGAGCAGTTCTTC. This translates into CASSLNRGPYNEQFF.

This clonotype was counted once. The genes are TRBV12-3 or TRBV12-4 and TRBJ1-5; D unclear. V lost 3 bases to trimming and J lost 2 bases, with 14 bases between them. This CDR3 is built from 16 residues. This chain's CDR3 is CASSFGLDGGNQPQHF. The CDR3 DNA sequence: TGTGCCAGCAGTTTTGGCCTCGATGGAGGCAATCAGCCCCAGCATTTT.

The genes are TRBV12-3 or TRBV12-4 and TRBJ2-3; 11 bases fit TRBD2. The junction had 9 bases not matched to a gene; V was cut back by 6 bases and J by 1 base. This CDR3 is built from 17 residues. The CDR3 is CASRGSGRAIGTDTQYF. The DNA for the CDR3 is TGTGCCAGCAGAGGTAGCGGGAGGGCCATTGGCACAGATACGCAGTATTTT.

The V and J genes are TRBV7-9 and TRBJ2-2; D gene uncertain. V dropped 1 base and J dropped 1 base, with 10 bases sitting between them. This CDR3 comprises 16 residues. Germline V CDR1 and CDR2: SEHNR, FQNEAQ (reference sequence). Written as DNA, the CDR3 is TGTGCCAGCAGCTTAGGTCCGAGACAGAACACCGGGGAGCTGTTTTTT. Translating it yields CASSLGPRQNTGELFF.

The CDR3, as DNA: TGTGCCAGCAGTTCTCGGAACTTGGGGTCCTACGAGCAGTACTTC. It translates to CASSSRNLGSYEQYF. The V and J genes are TRBV6-2 or TRBV6-3 and TRBJ2-7; D remains ambiguous. This CDR3 has 15 amino acids. Germline CDR1 and CDR2: MNHEY and SVGEGT. V was shortened by 4 bases and J by 1 base, with 14 bases between the two germline ends.

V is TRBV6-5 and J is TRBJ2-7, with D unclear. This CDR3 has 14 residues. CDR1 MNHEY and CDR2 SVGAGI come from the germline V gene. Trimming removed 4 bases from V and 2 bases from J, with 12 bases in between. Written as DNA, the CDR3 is TGTGCCAGCAGTTCGGTAGAAGGTACCTACGAGCAGTACTTC. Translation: CASSSVEGTYEQYF.

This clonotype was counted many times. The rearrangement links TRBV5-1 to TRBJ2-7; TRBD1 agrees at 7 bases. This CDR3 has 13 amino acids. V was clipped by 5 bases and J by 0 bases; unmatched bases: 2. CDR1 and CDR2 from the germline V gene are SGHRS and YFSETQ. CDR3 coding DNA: TGCGCCAGCAGAGGGACAGCCTCCTACGAGCAGTACTTC. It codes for CASRGTASYEQYF.

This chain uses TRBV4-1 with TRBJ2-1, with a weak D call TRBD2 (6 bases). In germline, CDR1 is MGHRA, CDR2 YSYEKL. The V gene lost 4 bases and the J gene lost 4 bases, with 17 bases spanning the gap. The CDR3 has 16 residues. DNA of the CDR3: TGCGCCAGCAGCCGAGGACTAACGGGGATTTACAATGAGCAGTTCTTC. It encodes CASSRGLTGIYNEQFF.

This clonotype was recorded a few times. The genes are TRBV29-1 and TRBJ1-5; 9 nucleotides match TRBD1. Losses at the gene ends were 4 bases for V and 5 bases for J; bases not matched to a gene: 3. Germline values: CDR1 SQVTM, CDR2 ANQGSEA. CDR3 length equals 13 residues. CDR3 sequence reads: CSVGTGADQPQHF. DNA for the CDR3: TGCAGCGTTGGGACAGGGGCTGATCAGCCCCAGCATTTT.

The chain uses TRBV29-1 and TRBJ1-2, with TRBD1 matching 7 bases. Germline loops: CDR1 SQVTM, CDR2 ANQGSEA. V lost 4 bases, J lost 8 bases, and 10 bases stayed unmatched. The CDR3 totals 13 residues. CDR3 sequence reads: CSVVQGVGGGYTF. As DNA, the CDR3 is TGCAGCGTTGTTCAGGGGGTCGGTGGCGGCTACACCTTC.

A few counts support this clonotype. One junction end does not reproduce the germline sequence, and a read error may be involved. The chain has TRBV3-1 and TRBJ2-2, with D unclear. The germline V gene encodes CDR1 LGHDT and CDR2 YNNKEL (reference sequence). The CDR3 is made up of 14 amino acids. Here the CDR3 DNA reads TGTGCCAGCAGCCACAGCTTGAACCCCGGGGAGCTGTTTTTT. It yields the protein CASSHSLNPGELFF.

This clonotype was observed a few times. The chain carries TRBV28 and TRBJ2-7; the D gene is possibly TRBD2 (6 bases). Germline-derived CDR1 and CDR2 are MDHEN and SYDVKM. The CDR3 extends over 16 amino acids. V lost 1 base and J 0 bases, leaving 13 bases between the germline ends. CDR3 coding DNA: TGTGCCAGCAGTTTATACGGCGGGGTTAGCTCCTACGAGCAGTACTTC. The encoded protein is CASSLYGGVSSYEQYF.

DNA of the CDR3: TGTGCCAGCATCAACCTAGCGGGATCTCAAGAGACCCAGTACTTC. Translating it yields CASINLAGSQETQYF. The chain joins TRBV7-8 to TRBJ2-5; TRBD2 matches 9 bases. The CDR3 has 15 amino acids. Germline CDR1 is SGHVS and CDR2 is FQNEAQ. V shed 7 bases and J 2 bases; nucleotides not matched to a gene: 8.

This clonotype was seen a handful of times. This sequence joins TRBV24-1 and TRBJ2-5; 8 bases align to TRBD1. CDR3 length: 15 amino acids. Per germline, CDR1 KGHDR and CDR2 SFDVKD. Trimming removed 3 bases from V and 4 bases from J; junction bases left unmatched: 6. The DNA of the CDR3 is TGTGCCACCAGTGATATCCAGGGGGCGGGAGAGACCCAGTACTTC. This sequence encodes CATSDIQGAGETQYF.

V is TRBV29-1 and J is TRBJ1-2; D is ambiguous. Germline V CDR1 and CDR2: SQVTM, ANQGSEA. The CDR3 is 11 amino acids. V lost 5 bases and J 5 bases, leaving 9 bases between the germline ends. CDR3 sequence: CSVSDAYGYTF. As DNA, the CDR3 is TGCAGCGTTTCAGATGCTTATGGCTACACCTTC.

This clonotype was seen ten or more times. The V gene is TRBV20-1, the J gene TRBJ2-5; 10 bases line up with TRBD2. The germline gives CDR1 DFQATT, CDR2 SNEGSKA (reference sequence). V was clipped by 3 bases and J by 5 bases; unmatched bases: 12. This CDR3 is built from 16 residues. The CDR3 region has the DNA TGCAGTGCTAGTCCGACTAGCGGGTACCGAGGGGAGACCCAGTACTTC. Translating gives CSASPTSGYRGETQYF.

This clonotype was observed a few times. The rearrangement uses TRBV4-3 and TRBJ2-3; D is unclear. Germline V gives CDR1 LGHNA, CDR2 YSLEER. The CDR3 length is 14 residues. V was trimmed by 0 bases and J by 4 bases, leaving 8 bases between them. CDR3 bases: TGCGCCAGCAGCCAAGAGAGTGGCGCAGATACGCAGTATTTT. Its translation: CASSQESGADTQYF.

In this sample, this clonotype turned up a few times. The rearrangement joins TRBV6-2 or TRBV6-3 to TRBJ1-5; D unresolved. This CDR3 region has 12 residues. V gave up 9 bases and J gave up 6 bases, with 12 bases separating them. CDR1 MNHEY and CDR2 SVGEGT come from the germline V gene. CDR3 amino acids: CASRRATQPQHF. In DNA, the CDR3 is TGTGCCAGTAGGCGGGCGACTCAGCCCCAGCATTTT.

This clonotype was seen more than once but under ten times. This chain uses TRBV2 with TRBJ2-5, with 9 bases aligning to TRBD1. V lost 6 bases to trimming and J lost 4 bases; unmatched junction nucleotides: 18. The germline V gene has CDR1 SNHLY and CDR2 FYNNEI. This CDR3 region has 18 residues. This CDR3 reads CASREIRDRDWGPETQYF. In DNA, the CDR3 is TGTGCCAGCAGAGAAATCCGGGACAGGGATTGGGGACCAGAGACCCAGTACTTC.

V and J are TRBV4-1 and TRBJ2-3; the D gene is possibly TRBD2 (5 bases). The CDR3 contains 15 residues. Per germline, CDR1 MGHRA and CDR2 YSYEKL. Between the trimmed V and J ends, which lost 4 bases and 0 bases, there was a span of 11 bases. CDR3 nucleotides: TGCGCCAGCAGCCCACTAGGGTCGAGCACAGATACGCAGTATTTT. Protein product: CASSPLGSSTDTQYF.

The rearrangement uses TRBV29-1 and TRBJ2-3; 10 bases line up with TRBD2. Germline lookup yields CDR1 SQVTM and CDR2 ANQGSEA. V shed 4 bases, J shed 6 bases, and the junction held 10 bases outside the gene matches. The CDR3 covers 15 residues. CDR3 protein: CSVGQREGLGDTQYF. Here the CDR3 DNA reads TGCAGCGTTGGTCAGCGGGAGGGCCTGGGGGATACGCAGTATTTT.

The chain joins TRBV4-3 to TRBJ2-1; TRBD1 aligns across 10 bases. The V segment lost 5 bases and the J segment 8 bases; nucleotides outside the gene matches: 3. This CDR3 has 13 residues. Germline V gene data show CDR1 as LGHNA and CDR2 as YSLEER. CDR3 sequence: CASSGQGGDEQFF. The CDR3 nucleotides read TGCGCCAGCAGCGGACAGGGGGGCGATGAGCAGTTCTTC.

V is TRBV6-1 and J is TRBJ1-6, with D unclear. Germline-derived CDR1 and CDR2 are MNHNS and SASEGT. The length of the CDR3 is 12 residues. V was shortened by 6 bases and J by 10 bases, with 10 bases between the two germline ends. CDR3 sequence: CASRGWESPLHF. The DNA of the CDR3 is TGTGCCAGCAGGGGGTGGGAATCACCCCTCCACTTT.

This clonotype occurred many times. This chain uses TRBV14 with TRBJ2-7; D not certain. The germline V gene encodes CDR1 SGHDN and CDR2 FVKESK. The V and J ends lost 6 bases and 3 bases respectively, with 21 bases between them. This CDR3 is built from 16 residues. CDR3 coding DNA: TGTGCCAGCAGTCCTCAGTACTTGACATGGGACTACGAGCAGTACTTC. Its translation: CASSPQYLTWDYEQYF.